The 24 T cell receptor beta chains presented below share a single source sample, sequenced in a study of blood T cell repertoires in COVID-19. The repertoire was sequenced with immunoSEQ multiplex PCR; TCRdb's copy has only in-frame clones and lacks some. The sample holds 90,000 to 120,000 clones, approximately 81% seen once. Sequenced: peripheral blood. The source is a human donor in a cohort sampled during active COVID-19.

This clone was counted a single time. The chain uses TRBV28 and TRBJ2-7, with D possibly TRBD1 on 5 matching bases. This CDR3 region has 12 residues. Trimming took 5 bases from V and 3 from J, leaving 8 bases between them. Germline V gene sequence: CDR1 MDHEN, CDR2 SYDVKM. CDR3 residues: CASSRGYYEQYF. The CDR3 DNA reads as TGTGCCAGCAGTAGGGGCTACTACGAGCAGTACTTC.

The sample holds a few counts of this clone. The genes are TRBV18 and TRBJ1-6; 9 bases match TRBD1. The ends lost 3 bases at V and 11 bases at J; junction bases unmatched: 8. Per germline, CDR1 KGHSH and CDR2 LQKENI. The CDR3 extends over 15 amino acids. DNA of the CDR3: TGTGCCAGCTCACCTACTGGACAGGGGACGGCACCCCTCCACTTT. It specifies CASSPTGQGTAPLHF.

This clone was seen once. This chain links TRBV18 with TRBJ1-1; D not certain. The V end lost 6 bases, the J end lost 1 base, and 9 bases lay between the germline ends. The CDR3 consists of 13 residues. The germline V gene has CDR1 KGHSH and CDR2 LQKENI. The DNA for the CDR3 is TGTGCCAGCTCTCCGTCAGGGAACACTGAAGCTTTCTTT. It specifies CASSPSGNTEAFF. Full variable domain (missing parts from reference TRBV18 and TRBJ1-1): NAGVMQNPRHLVRRRGQEARLRCSPMKGHSHVYWYRQLPEEGLKFMVYLQKENIIDESGMPKERFSAEFPKEGPSILRIQQVVRGDSAAYFCASSPSGNTEAFFGQGTRLTVV.

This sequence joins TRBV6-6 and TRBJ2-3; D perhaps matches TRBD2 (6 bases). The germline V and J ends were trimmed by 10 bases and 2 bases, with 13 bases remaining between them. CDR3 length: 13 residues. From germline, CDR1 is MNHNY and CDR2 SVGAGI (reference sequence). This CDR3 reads CATKAGFTDTQYF. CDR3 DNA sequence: TGTGCCACCAAGGCGGGATTCACAGATACGCAGTATTTT.

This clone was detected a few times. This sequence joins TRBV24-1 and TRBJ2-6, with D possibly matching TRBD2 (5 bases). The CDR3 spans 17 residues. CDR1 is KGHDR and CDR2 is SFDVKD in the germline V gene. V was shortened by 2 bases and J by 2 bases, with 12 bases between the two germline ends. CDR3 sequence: CATSDWGEPAGANVLTF. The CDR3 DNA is TGTGCCACCAGTGATTGGGGAGAGCCAGCTGGGGCCAACGTCCTGACTTTC.

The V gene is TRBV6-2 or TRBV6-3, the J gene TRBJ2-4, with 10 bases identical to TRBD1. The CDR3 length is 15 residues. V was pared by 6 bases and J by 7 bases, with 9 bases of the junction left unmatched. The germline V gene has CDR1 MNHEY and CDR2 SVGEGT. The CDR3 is CASSKTLGQGNIQYF. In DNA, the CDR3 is TGTGCCAGCAGCAAAACACTGGGACAGGGGAACATTCAGTACTTC.

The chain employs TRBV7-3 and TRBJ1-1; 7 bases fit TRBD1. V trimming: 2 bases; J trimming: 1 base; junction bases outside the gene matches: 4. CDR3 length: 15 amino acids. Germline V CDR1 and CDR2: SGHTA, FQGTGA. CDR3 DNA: TGTGCCAGCAGCTTAGGGGGACAGACGAACACTGAAGCTTTCTTT. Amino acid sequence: CASSLGGQTNTEAFF.

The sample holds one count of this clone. CDR3 DNA: TGTGCCATAGAGGGCGGGACAGGGCTCAACTATGGCTACACCTTC. Amino acid sequence: CAIEGGTGLNYGYTF. The chain combines TRBV10-3 with TRBJ1-2; 9 positions agree with TRBD1. CDR3 length: 15 residues. Germline CDR1 reads ENHRY; CDR2 reads SYGVKD. V shed 9 bases and J 2 bases; nucleotides not matched to a gene: 10.

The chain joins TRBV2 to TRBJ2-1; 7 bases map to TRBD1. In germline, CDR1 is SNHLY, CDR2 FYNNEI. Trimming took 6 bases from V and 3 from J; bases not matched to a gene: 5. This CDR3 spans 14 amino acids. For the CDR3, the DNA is TGTGCCAGCAGGAACCGGGACAGCTACAATGAGCAGTTCTTC. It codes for CASRNRDSYNEQFF. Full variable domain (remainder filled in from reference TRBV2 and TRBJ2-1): EPEVTQTPSHQVTQMGQEVILRCVPISNHLYFYWYRQILGQKVEFLVSFYNNEISEKSEIFDDQFSVERPDGSNFTLKIRSTKLEDSAMYFCASRNRDSYNEQFFGPGTRLTVL.

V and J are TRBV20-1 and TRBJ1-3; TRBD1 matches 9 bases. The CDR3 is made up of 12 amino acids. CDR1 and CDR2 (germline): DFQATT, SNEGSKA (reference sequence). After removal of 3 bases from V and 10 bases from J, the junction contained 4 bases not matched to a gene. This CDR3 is CSASRTGDTIYF. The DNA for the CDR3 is TGCAGTGCTAGTCGGACAGGGGATACCATATATTTT.

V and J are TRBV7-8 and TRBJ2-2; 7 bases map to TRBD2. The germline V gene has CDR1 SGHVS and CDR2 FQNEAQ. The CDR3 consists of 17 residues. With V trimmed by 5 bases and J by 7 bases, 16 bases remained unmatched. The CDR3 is CASSEGVGGPSGGELFF. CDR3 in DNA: TGTGCCAGCAGCGAAGGGGTGGGAGGGCCTTCTGGCGGGGAGCTGTTTTTT.

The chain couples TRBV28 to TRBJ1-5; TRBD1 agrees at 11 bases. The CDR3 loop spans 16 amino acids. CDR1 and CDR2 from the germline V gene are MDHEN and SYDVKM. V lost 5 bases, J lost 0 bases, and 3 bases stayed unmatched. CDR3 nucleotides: TGTGCCAGCAGTCCTGGGACAGGGGGTAGCAATCAGCCCCAGCATTTT. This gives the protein CASSPGTGGSNQPQHF.

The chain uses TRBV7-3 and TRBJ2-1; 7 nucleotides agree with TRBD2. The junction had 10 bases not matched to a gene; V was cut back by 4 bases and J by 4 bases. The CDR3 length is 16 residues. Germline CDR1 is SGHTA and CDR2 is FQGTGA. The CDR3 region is CASSSHGLGVYNEQFF. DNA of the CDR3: TGTGCCAGCAGCTCTCACGGACTAGGAGTATACAATGAGCAGTTCTTC.

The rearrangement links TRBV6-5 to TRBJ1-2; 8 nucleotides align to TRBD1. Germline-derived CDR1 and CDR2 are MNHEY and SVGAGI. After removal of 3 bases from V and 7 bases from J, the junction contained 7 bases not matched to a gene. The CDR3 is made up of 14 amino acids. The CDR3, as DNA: TGTGCCAGCAGTTATCAGACAGGGGCGGGTGGCTACACCTTC. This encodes CASSYQTGAGGYTF.

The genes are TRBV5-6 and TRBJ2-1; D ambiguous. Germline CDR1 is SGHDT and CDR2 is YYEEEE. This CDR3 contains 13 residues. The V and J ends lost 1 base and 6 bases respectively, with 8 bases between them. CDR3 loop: CASSLPPGNEQFF. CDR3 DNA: TGTGCCAGCAGCTTGCCCCCAGGCAATGAGCAGTTCTTC. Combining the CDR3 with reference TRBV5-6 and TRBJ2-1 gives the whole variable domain DAGVTQSPTHLIKTRGQQVTLRCSPKSGHDTVSWYQQALGQGPQFIFQYYEEEERQRGNFPDRFSGHQFPNYSSELNVNALLLGDSALYLCASSLPPGNEQFFGPGTRLTVL.

The CDR3 nucleotides read TGTGCCAGCAGGGAGGGACTAGCGGGAGGACTTTCCCTAGATGAGCAGTTCTTC. Amino acids: CASREGLAGGLSLDEQFF. The V gene is TRBV2, the J gene TRBJ2-1, with 15 positions matching TRBD2. The CDR3 is made up of 18 amino acids. Germline CDR1 reads SNHLY; CDR2 reads FYNNEI. With V trimmed by 6 bases and J by 8 bases, 14 bases remained unmatched.

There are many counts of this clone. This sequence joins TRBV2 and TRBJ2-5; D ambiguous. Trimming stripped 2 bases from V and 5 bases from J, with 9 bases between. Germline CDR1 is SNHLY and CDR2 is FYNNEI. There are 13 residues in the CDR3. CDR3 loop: CASSEQSQETQYF. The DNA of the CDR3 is TGTGCCAGCAGTGAACAGTCCCAGGAGACCCAGTACTTC. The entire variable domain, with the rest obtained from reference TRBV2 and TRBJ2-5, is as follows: EPEVTQTPSHQVTQMGQEVILRCVPISNHLYFYWYRQILGQKVEFLVSFYNNEISEKSEIFDDQFSVERPDGSNFTLKIRSTKLEDSAMYFCASSEQSQETQYFGPGTRLLVL.

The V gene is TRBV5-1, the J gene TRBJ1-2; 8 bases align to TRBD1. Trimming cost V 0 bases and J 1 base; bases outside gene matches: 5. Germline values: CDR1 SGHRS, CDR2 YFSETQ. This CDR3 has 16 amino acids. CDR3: CASSLENDRGNYGYTF. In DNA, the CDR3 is TGCGCCAGCAGCTTGGAAAATGACAGGGGTAACTATGGCTACACCTTC.

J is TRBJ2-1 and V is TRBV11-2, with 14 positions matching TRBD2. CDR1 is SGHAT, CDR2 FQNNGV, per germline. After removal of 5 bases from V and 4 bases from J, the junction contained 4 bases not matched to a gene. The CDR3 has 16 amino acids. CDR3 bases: TGTGCCAGCAGCACCCGGACTAGCGGGAGGTACAATGAGCAGTTCTTC. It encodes CASSTRTSGRYNEQFF.

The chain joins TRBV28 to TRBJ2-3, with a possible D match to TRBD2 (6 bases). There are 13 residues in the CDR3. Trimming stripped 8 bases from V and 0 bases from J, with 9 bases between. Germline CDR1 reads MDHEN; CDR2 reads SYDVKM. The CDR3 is CASVAGSTDTQYF. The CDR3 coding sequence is TGTGCCAGCGTTGCGGGAAGCACAGATACGCAGTATTTT.

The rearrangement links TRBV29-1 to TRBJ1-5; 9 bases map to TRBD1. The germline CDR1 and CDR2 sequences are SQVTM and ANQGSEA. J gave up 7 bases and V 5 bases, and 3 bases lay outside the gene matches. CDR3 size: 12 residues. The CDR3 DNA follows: TGCAGCGTTAGGACAGGGGAACAGCCCCAGCATTTT. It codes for CSVRTGEQPQHF.

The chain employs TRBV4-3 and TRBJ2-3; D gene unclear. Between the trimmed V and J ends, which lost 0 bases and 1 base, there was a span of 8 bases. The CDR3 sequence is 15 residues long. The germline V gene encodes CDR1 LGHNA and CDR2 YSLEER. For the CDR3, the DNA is TGCGCCAGCAGCCAAGATTGGGCCCGCACAGATACGCAGTATTTT. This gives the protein CASSQDWARTDTQYF.

The CDR3, as DNA: TGTGCCTGGGGTACAGGGTTCGATTCACCCCTCCACTTT. Translated, it gives CAWGTGFDSPLHF. The chain couples TRBV30 to TRBJ1-6; D may be TRBD1 (6 bases). Germline V CDR1 and CDR2: GTSNPN, SVGIG (reference sequence). Trimming removed 5 bases at V and 8 bases at J, with 13 bases between. The CDR3 loop spans 13 amino acids.

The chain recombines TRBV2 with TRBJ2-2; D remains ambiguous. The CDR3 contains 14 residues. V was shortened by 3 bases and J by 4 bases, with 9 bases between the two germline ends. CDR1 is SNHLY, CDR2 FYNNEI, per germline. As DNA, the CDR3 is TGTGCCAGCAGTGATTACAGCCGCACCGGGGAGCTGTTTTTT. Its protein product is CASSDYSRTGELFF.